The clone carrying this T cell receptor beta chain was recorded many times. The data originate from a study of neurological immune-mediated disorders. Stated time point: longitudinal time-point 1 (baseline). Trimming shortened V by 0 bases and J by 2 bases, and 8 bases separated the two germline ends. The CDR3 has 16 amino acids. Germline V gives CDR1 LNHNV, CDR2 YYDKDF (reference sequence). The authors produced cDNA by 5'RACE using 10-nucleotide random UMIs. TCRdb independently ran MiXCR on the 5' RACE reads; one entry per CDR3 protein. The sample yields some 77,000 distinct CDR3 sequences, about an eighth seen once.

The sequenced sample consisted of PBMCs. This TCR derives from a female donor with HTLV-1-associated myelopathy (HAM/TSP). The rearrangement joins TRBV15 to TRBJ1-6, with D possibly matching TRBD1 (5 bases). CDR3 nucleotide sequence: TGTGCCACCAGCAGAGAGAGGGGAACCTATAATTCACCCCTCCACTTT. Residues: CATSRERGTYNSPLHF.